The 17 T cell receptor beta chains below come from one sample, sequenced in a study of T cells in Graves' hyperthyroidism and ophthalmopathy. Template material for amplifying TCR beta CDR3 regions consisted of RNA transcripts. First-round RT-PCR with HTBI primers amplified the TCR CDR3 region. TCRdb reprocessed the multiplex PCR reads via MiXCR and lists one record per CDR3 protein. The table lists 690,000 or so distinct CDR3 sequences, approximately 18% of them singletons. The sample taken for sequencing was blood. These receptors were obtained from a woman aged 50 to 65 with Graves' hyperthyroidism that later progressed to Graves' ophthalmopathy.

DNA for the CDR3: TGTGCCAGCAGTCCCTCCCTCGGTAAAAACTATGGCTACACCTTC. Translated: CASSPSLGKNYGYTF. The gene calls are TRBV6-1 and TRBJ1-2; D uncertain. The CDR3 has 15 amino acids. CDR1 is MNHNS, CDR2 SASEGT, per germline. V lost 5 bases, J lost 2 bases, and 15 bases lay in between.

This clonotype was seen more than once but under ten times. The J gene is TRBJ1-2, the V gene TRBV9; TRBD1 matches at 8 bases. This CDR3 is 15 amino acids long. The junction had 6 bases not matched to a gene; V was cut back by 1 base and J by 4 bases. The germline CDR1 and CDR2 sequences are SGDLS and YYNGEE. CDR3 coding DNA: TGTGCCAGCAGCGTAACAGGGGGTGTCCTCTATGGCTACACCTTC. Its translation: CASSVTGGVLYGYTF. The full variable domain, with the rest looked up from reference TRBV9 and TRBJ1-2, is DSGVTQTPKHLITATGQRVTLRCSPRSGDLSVYWYQQSLDQGLQFLIQYYNGEERAKGNILERFSAQQFPDLHSELNLSSLELGDSALYFCASSVTGGVLYGYTFGSGTRLTVV.

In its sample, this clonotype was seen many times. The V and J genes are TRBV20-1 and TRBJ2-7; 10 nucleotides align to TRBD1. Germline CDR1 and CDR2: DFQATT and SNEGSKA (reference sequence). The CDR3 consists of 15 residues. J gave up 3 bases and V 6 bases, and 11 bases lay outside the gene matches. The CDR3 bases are TGCAGTGCAACTGGAGGGACAGGGGTAAACTACGAGCAGTACTTC. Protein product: CSATGGTGVNYEQYF.

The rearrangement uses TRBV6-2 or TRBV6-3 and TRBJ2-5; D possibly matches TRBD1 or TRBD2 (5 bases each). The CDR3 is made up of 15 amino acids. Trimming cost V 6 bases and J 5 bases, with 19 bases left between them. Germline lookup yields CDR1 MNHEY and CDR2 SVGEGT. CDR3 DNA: TGTGCCAGCAGAGCCGGGGCGGCCCAGTGGGAGACCCAGTACTTC. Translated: CASRAGAAQWETQYF.

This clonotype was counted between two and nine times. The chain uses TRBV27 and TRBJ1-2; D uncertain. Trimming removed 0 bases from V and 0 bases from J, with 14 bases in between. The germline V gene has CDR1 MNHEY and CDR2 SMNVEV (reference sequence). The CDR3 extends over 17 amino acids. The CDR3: CASSLSSGGLANYGYTF. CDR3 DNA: TGTGCCAGCAGTTTATCGTCCGGCGGATTAGCTAACTATGGCTACACCTTC.

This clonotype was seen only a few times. Here the CDR3 reads CASSLEGAQPYF. The DNA of the CDR3 is TGCGCCAGCAGCTTGGAGGGGGCCCAGCCGTATTTT. This rearrangement joins TRBV5-1 to TRBJ2-3; TRBD1 aligns across 7 bases. Germline V CDR1 and CDR2: SGHRS, YFSETQ. CDR3 length equals 12 residues. J gave up 14 bases and V 0 bases, and 6 bases lay outside the gene matches.

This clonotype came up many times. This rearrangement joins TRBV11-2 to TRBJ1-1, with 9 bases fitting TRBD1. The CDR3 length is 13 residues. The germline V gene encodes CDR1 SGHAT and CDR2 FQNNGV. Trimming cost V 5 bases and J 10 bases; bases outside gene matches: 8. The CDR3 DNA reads TGTGCCAGCAGCAGGACAGGGGTTGGACTAGCTTTCTTT. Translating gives CASSRTGVGLAFF.

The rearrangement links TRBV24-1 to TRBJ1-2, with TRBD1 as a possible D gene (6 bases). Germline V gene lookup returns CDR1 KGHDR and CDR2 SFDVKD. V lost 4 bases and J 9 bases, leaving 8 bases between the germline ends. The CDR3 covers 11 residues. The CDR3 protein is CATSDGQRYTF. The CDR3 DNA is TGTGCCACCAGTGACGGACAGCGCTACACCTTC.

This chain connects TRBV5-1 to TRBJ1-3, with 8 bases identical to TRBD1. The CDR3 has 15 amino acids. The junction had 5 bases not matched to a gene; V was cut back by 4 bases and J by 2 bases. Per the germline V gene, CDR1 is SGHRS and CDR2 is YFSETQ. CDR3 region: CASSARGLTGNTIYF. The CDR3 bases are TGCGCCAGCAGCGCCAGGGGGCTGACTGGAAACACCATATATTTT.

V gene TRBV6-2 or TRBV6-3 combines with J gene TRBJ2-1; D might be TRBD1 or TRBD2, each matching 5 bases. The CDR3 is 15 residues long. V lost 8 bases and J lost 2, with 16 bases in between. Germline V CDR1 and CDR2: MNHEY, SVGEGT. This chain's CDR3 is CASLDPGRTYNEQFF. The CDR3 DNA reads TGTGCCAGCCTGGACCCGGGACGGACCTACAATGAGCAGTTCTTC.

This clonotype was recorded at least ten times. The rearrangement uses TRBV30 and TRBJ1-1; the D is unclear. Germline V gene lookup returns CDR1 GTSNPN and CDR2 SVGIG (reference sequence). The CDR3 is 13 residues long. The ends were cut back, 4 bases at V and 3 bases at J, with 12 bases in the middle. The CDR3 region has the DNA TGTGCCTGGAAGGCCGCACGGGACACTGAAGCTTTCTTT. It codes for CAWKAARDTEAFF.

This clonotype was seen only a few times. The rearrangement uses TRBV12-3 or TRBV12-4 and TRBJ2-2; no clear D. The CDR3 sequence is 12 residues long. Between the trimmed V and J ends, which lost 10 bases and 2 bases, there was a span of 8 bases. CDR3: CATVLNTGELFF. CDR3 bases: TGTGCCACCGTACTCAACACCGGGGAGCTGTTTTTT.

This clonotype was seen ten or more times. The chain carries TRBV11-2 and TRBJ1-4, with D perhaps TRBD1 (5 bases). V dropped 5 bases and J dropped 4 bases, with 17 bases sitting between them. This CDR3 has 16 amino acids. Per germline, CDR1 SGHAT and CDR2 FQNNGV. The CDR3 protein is CASSAGLQIINEKLFF. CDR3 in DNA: TGTGCCAGCAGCGCAGGGTTACAGATTATTAATGAAAAACTGTTTTTT. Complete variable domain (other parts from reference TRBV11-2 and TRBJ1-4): EAGVAQSPRYKIIEKRQSVAFWCNPISGHATLYWYQQILGQGPKLLIQFQNNGVVDDSQLPKDRFSAERLKGVDSTLKIQPAKLEDSAVYLCASSAGLQIINEKLFFGSGTQLSVL.

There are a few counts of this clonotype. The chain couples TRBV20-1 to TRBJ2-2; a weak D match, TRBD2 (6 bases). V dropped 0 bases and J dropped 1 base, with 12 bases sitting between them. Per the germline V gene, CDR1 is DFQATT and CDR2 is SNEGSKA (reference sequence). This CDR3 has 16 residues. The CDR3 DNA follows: TGCAGTGCTAGAGATGGTGGAGGGTTGAACACCGGGGAGCTGTTTTTT. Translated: CSARDGGGLNTGELFF.

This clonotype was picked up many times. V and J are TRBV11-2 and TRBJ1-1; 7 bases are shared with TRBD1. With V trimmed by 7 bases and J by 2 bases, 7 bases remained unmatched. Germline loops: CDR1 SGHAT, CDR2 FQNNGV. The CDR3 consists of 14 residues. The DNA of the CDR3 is TGTGCCAGCATCAGACAGGGAATTAACACTGAAGCTTTCTTT. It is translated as CASIRQGINTEAFF.

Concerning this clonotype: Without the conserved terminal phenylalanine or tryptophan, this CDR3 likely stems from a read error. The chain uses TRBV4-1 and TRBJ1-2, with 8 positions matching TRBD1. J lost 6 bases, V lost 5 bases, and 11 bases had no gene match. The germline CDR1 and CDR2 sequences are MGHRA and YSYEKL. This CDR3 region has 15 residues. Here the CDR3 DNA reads TGCGCCAGCAGCATCCCGACGGGACAGGAAAATGGCTACACCCTC. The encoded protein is CASSIPTGQENGYTL.

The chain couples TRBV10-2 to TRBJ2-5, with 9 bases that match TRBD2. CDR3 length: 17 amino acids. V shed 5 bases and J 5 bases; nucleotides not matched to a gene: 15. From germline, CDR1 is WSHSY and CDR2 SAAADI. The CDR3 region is CASSREGGRGGRETQYF. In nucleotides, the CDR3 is TGCGCCAGCAGTCGAGAGGGGGGGCGGGGGGGCCGGGAGACCCAGTACTTC.